This T cell receptor (beta chain) was sequenced in a study of blood T cell repertoires in COVID-19. This CDR3 has 17 residues. CDR1 and CDR2 from the germline V gene are LNHDA and SQIVND (reference sequence). Trimming took 3 bases from V and 3 from J; bases not matched to a gene: 9. TCRdb's table, derived via immunoSEQ multiplex PCR, lists solely in-frame clones and lacks some. The data contain 50,000 to 70,000 clones, more than 70% of them singletons. This clone has just a few counts. The chain has TRBV19 and TRBJ1-5; 9 positions match TRBD1. This clonotype was obtained from a man in his 60s with active or convalescent COVID-19. The sequenced sample was peripheral blood. CDR3 nucleotides: TGTGCCAGTAGTATTTCCACAGGGGGCTCTGTCAATCAGCCCCAGCATTTT. Encoded protein: CASSISTGGSVNQPQHF.